Listed below are T cell receptor beta chains from one sample, sequenced in a study of T cell changes during pregnancy in multiple sclerosis. Profiling relied on immunoSEQ multiplex PCR, and the TCRdb table lists in-frame clones only, not all of them. The repertoire holds roughly 40,000 clones, with approximately 91% as singletons. Sequenced here: CD4+ T cells from peripheral blood mononuclear cells, sampled in the first trimester of pregnancy. These receptors were collected from a female donor with multiple sclerosis, enrolled in a pregnancy study. Both conserved end residues are part of each CDR3. The D gene is left open where the match is weak. Size is stated for part of the rows, as once, few or many counts, or as a class when the clone is expanded.

v_call	j_call	clone_size	d_call	cdr3_aa	cdr3_nt
TRBV12-5	TRBJ2-7	.	TRBD1	CASGLVRGRGPSYEQYF	TGTGCTAGTGGTTTGGTACGGGGCAGGGGGCCCTCCTACGAGCAGTACTTC
TRBV5-4	TRBJ2-5	.	.	CASSWRAQEETQYF	TGTGCCAGCAGCTGGAGGGCGCAAGAAGAGACCCAGTACTTC
TRBV5-1	TRBJ1-1	.	TRBD1	CASSWGTGGNTEAFF	TGCGCCAGCAGCTGGGGGACAGGGGGGAACACTGAAGCTTTCTTT
TRBV7-8	TRBJ2-6	.	TRBD2	CASSRGRVAGANVLTF	TGTGCCAGCAGCCGCGGGAGAGTGGCTGGGGCCAACGTCCTGACTTTC
TRBV6-1	TRBJ1-2	.	.	CASIGANYGYTF	TGTGCCAGCATAGGGGCGAACTATGGCTACACCTTC
TRBV7-6	TRBJ2-1	once	.	CASSYQSYNEQFF	TGTGCCAGCAGCTACCAGTCCTACAATGAGCAGTTCTTC
TRBV7-2	TRBJ2-3	.	.	CASSPFTDTQYF	TGTGCCAGCAGCCCGTTTACAGATACGCAGTATTTT
TRBV7-6	TRBJ2-7	.	TRBD2	CASSQGTSGTFYEQYF	TGTGCCAGCAGCCAAGGGACTAGCGGGACCTTTTACGAGCAGTACTTC
TRBV6-1	TRBJ2-1	.	TRBD2	CASRTGLAYYNEQFF	TGTGCCAGCAGGACGGGACTAGCGTACTACAATGAGCAGTTCTTC
TRBV4-2	TRBJ1-3	once	.	CASSGSSSGNTIYF	TGTGCCAGCAGCGGTAGTAGCTCTGGAAACACCATATATTTT
TRBV19	TRBJ2-2	.	TRBD1	CASRTGLPGELFF	TGTGCCTCCCGGACAGGGCTTCCCGGGGAGCTGTTTTTT
TRBV5-1	TRBJ2-1	.	TRBD2	CASSLEAGATNEQFF	TGCGCCAGCAGCTTGGAGGCGGGAGCCACAAATGAGCAGTTCTTC
TRBV11-2	TRBJ2-7	.	.	CASSLDLGGVEGLHEQYF	TGTGCCAGCAGCTTAGATCTAGGAGGCGTGGAGGGTTTACACGAGCAGTACTTC
TRBV30	TRBJ1-4	.	.	CAWSREEKLFF	TGTGCCTGGAGTCGTGAGGAAAAACTGTTTTTT
TRBV27	TRBJ2-3	.	.	CASSRPRDTQYF	TGTGCCAGCAGTCGGCCCAGGGATACGCAGTATTTT
TRBV27	TRBJ2-2	.	.	CASGQGTNTGELFF	TGTGCCAGCGGCCAGGGTACGAACACCGGGGAGCTGTTTTTT
TRBV6-1	TRBJ2-1	.	TRBD1	CASSDRTGNFDEQFF	TGTGCCAGCAGTGACCGGACAGGGAACTTCGATGAGCAGTTCTTC